These 15 T cell receptor beta chains share one sample of origin, sequenced in a study of blood T cell repertoires in COVID-19. Assay: immunoSEQ multiplex PCR; the TCRdb copy retains only in-frame clones and omits some. The table shows approximately 250,000 clones, with about 80% occurring only once. Sequencing input: peripheral blood. These TCRs come from a human donor in a cohort sampled during active COVID-19.

This clone was seen a single time. The chain recombines TRBV7-3 with TRBJ2-5; the match to TRBD2 covers 7 bases. This CDR3 has 16 amino acids. With 5 bases clipped from V and 5 bases from J, the junction kept 14 bases outside the gene matches. Germline V gives CDR1 SGHTA, CDR2 FQGTGA. The CDR3: CASSRRGDLGRETQYF. The CDR3, as DNA: TGTGCCAGCAGCCGACGGGGGGACTTAGGGAGGGAGACCCAGTACTTC.

The chain combines TRBV6-5 with TRBJ2-7; D gene ambiguous. The germline V gene has CDR1 MNHEY and CDR2 SVGAGI. Deletions cut 5 bases from V and 2 bases from J, with 4 bases between. The CDR3 spans 11 residues. CDR3 DNA: TGTGCCAGCAGTCTCCCCTACGAGCAGTACTTC. Amino acid sequence: CASSLPYEQYF.

V and J are TRBV4-3 and TRBJ1-2; 9 nucleotides line up with TRBD1. The CDR3 totals 15 residues. After removal of 0 bases from V and 4 bases from J, the junction contained 3 bases not matched to a gene. From germline, CDR1 is LGHNA and CDR2 YSLEER. The DNA for the CDR3 is TGCGCCAGCAGCCAAGATTGGACAGGGGTCTATGGCTACACCTTC. This sequence encodes CASSQDWTGVYGYTF.

The rearrangement joins TRBV6-1 to TRBJ2-3; 7 bases fit TRBD2. V was pared by 2 bases and J by 2 bases, with 4 bases of the junction left unmatched. The CDR3 has 15 amino acids. Looked up from germline, CDR1 is MNHNS and CDR2 is SASEGT. CDR3 in amino acids: CASSESGTSTDTQYF. The CDR3 DNA reads as TGTGCCAGCAGTGAAAGCGGGACCTCCACAGATACGCAGTATTTT.

This rearrangement joins TRBV10-1 to TRBJ2-3; D call uncertain. Germline assignment: CDR1 WNHNN and CDR2 SYGVQD (reference sequence). V shed 4 bases and J shed 2 bases, with 13 bases lying between them. The CDR3 has 15 residues. This CDR3 is CASSARIHATDTQYF. The CDR3 nucleotides are TGCGCCAGCAGTGCTAGAATCCACGCCACAGATACGCAGTATTTT.

This chain links TRBV20-1 with TRBJ1-1; D gene ambiguous. The CDR3 covers 14 residues. Trimming stripped 3 bases from V and 0 bases from J, with 11 bases between. The germline CDR1 and CDR2 sequences are DFQATT and SNEGSKA (reference sequence). CDR3 region: CSASRRGLNTEAFF. CDR3 nucleotide sequence: TGCAGTGCTAGTAGGCGAGGATTGAACACTGAAGCTTTCTTT.

This clone was seen only a few times. The chain employs TRBV6-5 and TRBJ2-2; 8 bases are a match to TRBD1. Germline values: CDR1 MNHEY, CDR2 SVGAGI. Trimming cost V 0 bases and J 7 bases; bases outside gene matches: 4. The CDR3 runs 15 residues. CDR3 amino acids: CASSYSDRVIGELFF. Written as DNA, the CDR3 is TGTGCCAGCAGTTACTCGGACAGGGTCATCGGGGAGCTGTTTTTT.

V gene TRBV9 combines with J gene TRBJ1-1; D perhaps matches TRBD1 (6 bases). The CDR3 contains 15 residues. Per germline, CDR1 SGDLS and CDR2 YYNGEE. V shed 3 bases and J shed 4 bases, with 16 bases lying between them. In nucleotides, the CDR3 is TGTGCCAGCAGCGAGGGACACCGGAGTTCCACTGAAGCTTTCTTT. Its protein is CASSEGHRSSTEAFF.

CDR3 in amino acids: CASSAGTNHIYEQFF. DNA of the CDR3: TGTGCCAGCAGTGCCGGGACAAACCATATCTATGAGCAGTTCTTC. V gene TRBV28 combines with J gene TRBJ2-1; the D gene is possibly TRBD1 (6 bases). V was shortened by 5 bases and J by 8 bases, with 19 bases between the two germline ends. There are 15 residues in the CDR3. Germline values: CDR1 MDHEN, CDR2 SYDVKM.

The rearrangement links TRBV7-8 to TRBJ2-7; 9 bases map to TRBD2. This CDR3 spans 16 amino acids. The germline CDR1 and CDR2 sequences are SGHVS and FQNEAQ. The trim removed 1 base at V and 2 bases at J, leaving 6 bases unmatched. CDR3 sequence (DNA): TGTGCCAGCAGCTTAGTTTCGCTAGCGGGAACCTACGAGCAGTACTTC. Amino acid sequence: CASSLVSLAGTYEQYF.

This clone occurred once. The chain's CDR3 is CASSVTRFGTGELFF. CDR3 in DNA: TGTGCCAGCAGCGTCACCAGGTTCGGCACCGGGGAGCTGTTTTTT. This chain connects TRBV11-2 to TRBJ2-2; D unresolved. CDR1 and CDR2 from the germline V gene are SGHAT and FQNNGV. V lost 5 bases to trimming and J lost 4 bases, with 14 bases between them. The CDR3 loop spans 15 amino acids.

V and J are TRBV5-8 and TRBJ1-6, with D unresolved. Germline CDR1 and CDR2: SGHTS and YDEGEE. Trimming took off 2 bases at V and 7 bases at J, with 13 bases between the two ends. CDR3 size: 15 residues. CDR3 loop: CASSLRYRVNSPLHF. CDR3 nucleotide sequence: TGTGCCAGCAGCTTAAGGTATCGGGTAAATTCACCCCTCCACTTT.

This clone was found once. V and J are TRBV19 and TRBJ2-7; TRBD2 agrees at 7 bases. Germline V gene sequence: CDR1 LNHDA, CDR2 SQIVND (reference sequence). After removal of 5 bases from V and 6 bases from J, the junction contained 4 bases not matched to a gene. The CDR3 runs 12 residues. CDR3 amino acids: CASSGGTIEQYF. As DNA, the CDR3 is TGTGCCAGTAGTGGGGGGACTATCGAGCAGTACTTC.

There are a few counts of this clone. This chain connects TRBV27 to TRBJ1-2; possibly TRBD1 for D (5 bases). Between the trimmed V and J ends, which lost 3 bases and 6 bases, there was a span of 14 bases. Germline lookup yields CDR1 MNHEY and CDR2 SMNVEV (reference sequence). CDR3 length equals 14 residues. DNA for the CDR3: TGTGCCAGCAGTTTGCGATCCCGCAGGGATGGCTACACCTTC. Encoded protein: CASSLRSRRDGYTF.

This rearrangement joins TRBV15 to TRBJ1-5; 7 bases agree with TRBD1. The CDR3 is 17 residues long. Germline V lookup: CDR1 LNHNV, CDR2 YYDKDF (reference sequence). V gave up 1 base and J gave up 0 bases; unmatched junction bases: 6. In DNA form, the CDR3 reads TGTGCCACCAGCAGAGGCACAGGGGTAAATAGCAATCAGCCCCAGCATTTT. This encodes CATSRGTGVNSNQPQHF.